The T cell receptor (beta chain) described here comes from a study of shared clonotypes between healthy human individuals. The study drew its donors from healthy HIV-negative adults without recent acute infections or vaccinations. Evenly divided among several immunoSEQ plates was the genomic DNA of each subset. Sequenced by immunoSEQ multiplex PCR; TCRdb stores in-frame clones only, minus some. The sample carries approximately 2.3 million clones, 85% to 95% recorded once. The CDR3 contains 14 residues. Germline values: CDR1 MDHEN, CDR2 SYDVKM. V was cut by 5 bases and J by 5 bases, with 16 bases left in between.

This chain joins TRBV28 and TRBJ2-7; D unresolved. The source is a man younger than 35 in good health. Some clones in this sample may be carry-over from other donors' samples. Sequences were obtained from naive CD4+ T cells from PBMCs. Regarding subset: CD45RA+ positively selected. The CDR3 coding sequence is TGTGCCAGCAGTCCCTTTATGGTAGCAAACGAGCAGTACTTC. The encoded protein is CASSPFMVANEQYF.